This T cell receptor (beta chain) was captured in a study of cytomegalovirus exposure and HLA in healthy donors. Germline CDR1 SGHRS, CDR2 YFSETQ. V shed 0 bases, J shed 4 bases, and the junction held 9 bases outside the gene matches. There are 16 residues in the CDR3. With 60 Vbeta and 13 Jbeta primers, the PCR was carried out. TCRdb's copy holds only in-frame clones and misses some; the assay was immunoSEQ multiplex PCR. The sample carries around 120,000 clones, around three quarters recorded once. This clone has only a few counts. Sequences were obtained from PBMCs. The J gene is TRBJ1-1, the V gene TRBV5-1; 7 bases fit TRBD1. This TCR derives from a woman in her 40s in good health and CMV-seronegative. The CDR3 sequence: CASSLEGAGSSTEAFF. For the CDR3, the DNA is TGCGCCAGCAGCTTGGAGGGGGCCGGGAGCAGCACTGAAGCTTTCTTT.